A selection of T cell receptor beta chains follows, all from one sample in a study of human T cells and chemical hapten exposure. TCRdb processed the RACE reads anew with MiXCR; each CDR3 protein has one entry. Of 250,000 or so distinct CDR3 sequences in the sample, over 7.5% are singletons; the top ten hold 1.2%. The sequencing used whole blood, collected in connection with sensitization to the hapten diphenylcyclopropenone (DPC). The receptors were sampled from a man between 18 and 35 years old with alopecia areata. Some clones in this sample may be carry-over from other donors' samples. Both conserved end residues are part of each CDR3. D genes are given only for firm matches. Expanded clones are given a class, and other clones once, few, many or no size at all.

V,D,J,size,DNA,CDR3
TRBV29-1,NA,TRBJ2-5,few,TGCAGCGTTGAGAAACAGCTGAAAGAGACCCAGTACTTC,CSVEKQLKETQYF
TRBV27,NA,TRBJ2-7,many,TGTGCCAGCAGTTTAGGTGCAGGGTCCTACGAGCAGTACTTC,CASSLGAGSYEQYF
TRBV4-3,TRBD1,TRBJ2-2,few,TGCGCCAGCAGCCGGACAGGGGGCAACACCGGGGAGCTGTTTTTT,CASSRTGGNTGELFF
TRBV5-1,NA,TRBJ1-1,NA,TGCGCCAGCAGCTGGCGGGCAGGTCATATGAACACTGAAGCTTTCTTT,CASSWRAGHMNTEAFF
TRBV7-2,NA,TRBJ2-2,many,TGTGCCAGCAGCTTAGTTGGGGATGGGGAGCTGTTTTTT,CASSLVGDGELFF
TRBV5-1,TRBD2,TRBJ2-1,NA,TGCGCCAGCAGCACCACTAGCGGGGGGACTGAGCAGTTCTTC,CASSTTSGGTEQFF
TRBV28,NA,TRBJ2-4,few,TGTGCCAGCAGTCCGGCAGGGGATATAGCCAAAAACATTCAGTACTTC,CASSPAGDIAKNIQYF
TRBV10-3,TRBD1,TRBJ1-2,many,TGTGCCATCAGGGTGGGACAGACCAACTATGGCTACACCTTC,CAIRVGQTNYGYTF
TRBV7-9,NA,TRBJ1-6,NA,TGTGCCAGCGCAGGGTTTGGGTCACCCCTCCACTTT,CASAGFGSPLHF
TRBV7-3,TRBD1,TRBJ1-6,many,TGTGCCAGCAGCTCGACAGGGAAGGGCTATTCACCCCTCCACTTT,CASSSTGKGYSPLHF
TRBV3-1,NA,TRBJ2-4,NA,TGTGCCAGCAGCCAAGCGGCAACCATTCAGTACTTC,CASSQAATIQYF
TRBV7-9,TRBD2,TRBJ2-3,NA,TGTGCCAGCAGCTACCTACTAGCGGGGGGGCCAGATACGCAGTATTTT,CASSYLLAGGPDTQYF
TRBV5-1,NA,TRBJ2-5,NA,TGCGCCAGCAGCCGGACAGGGGTAGCGGGGGGACAAGAGACCCAGTACTTC,CASSRTGVAGGQETQYF
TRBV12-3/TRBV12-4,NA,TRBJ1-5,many,TGTGCCAGCAGTTTTGGCGAAAATCAGCCCCAGCATTTT,CASSFGENQPQHF
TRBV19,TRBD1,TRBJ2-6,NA,TGTGCCAGTAGTATCCAGGGGGCGTACTCTGGGGCCAACGTCCTGACTTTC,CASSIQGAYSGANVLTF
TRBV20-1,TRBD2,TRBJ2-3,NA,TGCAGTGCAGTAAGCGGGGGCGGAGGCACAGATACGCAGTATTTT,CSAVSGGGGTDTQYF
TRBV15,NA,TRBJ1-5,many,TGTGCCACCAGCCCTCACCGGGGCAACAATCAGCCCCAGCATTTT,CATSPHRGNNQPQHF
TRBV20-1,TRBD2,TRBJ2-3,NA,TGCAGTGCACTACCTCTAGCGGGGGGTTACACAGATACGCAGTATTTT,CSALPLAGGYTDTQYF
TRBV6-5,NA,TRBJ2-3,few,TGTGCCAGCAGGGGGTTGGATACGCAGTATTTT,CASRGLDTQYF
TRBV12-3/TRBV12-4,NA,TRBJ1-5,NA,TGTGCCAGCAGTTTCAGACAGTTGAGCAATCAGCCCCAGCATTTT,CASSFRQLSNQPQHF
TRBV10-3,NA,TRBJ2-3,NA,TGTGCCACCCGGGACCCCCCGGAGGATACGCAGTATTTT,CATRDPPEDTQYF
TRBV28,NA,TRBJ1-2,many,TGTGCCAGCAGCCGGACAGAGGCGGGCTACACCTTC,CASSRTEAGYTF
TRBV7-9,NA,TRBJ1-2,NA,TGTGCCAGCAGCTTAGGGGTTTTGCGGACTTCTGAACCTTATGGCTACACCTTC,CASSLGVLRTSEPYGYTF
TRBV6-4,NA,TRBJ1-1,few,TGTGCCAGCAGTGACTCTTATGTGGGGGCCACTGAAGCTTTCTTT,CASSDSYVGATEAFF
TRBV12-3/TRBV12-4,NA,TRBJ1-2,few,TGTGCCAGCAGTTTAGTGTCAGGGACGGGCTATGGCTACACCTTC,CASSLVSGTGYGYTF
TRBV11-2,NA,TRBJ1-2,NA,TGTGCCAGCAGCATTAAAACGGGGATTGAGAGCTATGGCTACACCTTC,CASSIKTGIESYGYTF
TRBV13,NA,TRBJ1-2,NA,TGTGCCAGCAGCTTCCACGTTAACTATGGCTACACCTTC,CASSFHVNYGYTF
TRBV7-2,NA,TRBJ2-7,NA,TGTGCCAGCAGCTTCCGGTCCCAGATCCACGAGCAGTACTTC,CASSFRSQIHEQYF
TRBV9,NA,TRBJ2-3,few,TGTGCCAGCAGCGTGGGGCAGGCCACAGATACGCAGTATTTT,CASSVGQATDTQYF
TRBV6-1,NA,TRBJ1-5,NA,TGTGCCAGCAGAACAGGTGGTAATCAGCCCCAGCATTTT,CASRTGGNQPQHF
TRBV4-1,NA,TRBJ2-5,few,TGCGCCAGCAGCCAGGGTATTTGGTTGGAGCAAGAGACCCAGTACTTC,CASSQGIWLEQETQYF
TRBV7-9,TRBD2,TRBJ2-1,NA,TGTGCCAGCAGCTTAGCGACTAGCGGGGGCAATGAGCAGTTCTTC,CASSLATSGGNEQFF
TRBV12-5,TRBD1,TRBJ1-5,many,TGTGCTAGTGGTTTGGTGGCCGAGACAGGGGCTCGTAGCAATCAGCCCCAGCATTTT,CASGLVAETGARSNQPQHF
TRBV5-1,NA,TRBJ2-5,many,TGCGCCAGCAGCTTGTTGACTATGAGGGAAGAGACCCAGTACTTC,CASSLLTMREETQYF
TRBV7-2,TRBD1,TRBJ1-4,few,TGTGCCAGCAGCCTCCAGGGGGGCACTAATGAAAAACTGTTTTTT,CASSLQGGTNEKLFF
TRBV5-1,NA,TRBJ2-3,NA,TGCGCCAGCAGCTTGGAACCTGTAGATACGCAGTATTTT,CASSLEPVDTQYF
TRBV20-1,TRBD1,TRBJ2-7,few,TGCAGTGCTAAGGGACAGACCTACGAGCAGTACTTC,CSAKGQTYEQYF
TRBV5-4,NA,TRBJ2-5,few,TGTGCCAGCAGCTTGGGACTCGGGGGAGGAGAGACCCAGTACTTC,CASSLGLGGGETQYF
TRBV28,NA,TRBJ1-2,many,TGTGCCAGCAGTTCCCCGGGGGCAGGGAACTATGGCTACACCTTC,CASSSPGAGNYGYTF
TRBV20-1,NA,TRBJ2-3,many,TGCAGTGCTAGAGACCCCCGGGACGGCACAGATACGCAGTATTTT,CSARDPRDGTDTQYF
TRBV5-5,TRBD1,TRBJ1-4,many,TGTGCCAGCAGCTCCGGGACAGGGATAACTAATGAAAAACTGTTTTTT,CASSSGTGITNEKLFF
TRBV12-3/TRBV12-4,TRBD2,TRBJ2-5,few,TGTGCCAGCAGTTTTGGAGCGGGGGGGATTGAGACCCAGTACTTC,CASSFGAGGIETQYF
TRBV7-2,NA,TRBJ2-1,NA,TGTGCCAGCAGCTCGTCGGAGTCCAATGAGCAGTTCTTC,CASSSSESNEQFF
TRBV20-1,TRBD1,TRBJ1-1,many,TGCAGTGCTAGAGATCAGGGGGGGAAAGACACTGAAGCTTTCTTT,CSARDQGGKDTEAFF
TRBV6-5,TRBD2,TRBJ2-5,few,TGTGCCAGCAGTTACACCGGGGTAGCGGGGGTTTCATCAGAGACCCAGTACTTC,CASSYTGVAGVSSETQYF
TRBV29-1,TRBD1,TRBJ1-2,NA,TGCAGCGCAGAAGACCCAGAACAGGGGGGGAACTATGGCTACACCTTC,CSAEDPEQGGNYGYTF
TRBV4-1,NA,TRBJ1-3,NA,TGCGCCAGCAGCCAAGAACGGCGGATTAGCTCTGGAAACACCATATATTTT,CASSQERRISSGNTIYF
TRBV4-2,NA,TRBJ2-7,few,TGTGCCAGCAGCCAAGCCGGGACACCTCTCTCCTACGAGCAGTACTTC,CASSQAGTPLSYEQYF
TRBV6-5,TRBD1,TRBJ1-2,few,TGTGCCAGCAGTTCCCGGGACAGGGAGAGAAATGGCTACACCTTC,CASSSRDRERNGYTF
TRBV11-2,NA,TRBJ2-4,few,TGTGCCAGCAGCCCTCTGAAGGGAAAAGGGTTAGGGCAGTACTTC,CASSPLKGKGLGQYF
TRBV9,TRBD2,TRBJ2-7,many,TGTGCCAGCAGCGTAGGTTGGGGAGCGGGGGCTTACGAGCAGTACTTC,CASSVGWGAGAYEQYF
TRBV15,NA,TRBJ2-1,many,TGTGCCACCAGCAGAGAGTTCAAGGATGAGCAGTTCTTC,CATSREFKDEQFF
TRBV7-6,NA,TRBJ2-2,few,TGTGCCAGCAGCTTAATGACCGGGGGATATACCGGGGAGCTGTTTTTT,CASSLMTGGYTGELFF
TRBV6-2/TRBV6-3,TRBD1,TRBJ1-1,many,TGTGCCAGCAGCCTACAGGGGTTCACTGAAGCTTTCTTT,CASSLQGFTEAFF
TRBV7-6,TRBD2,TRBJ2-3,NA,TGTGCCAGCAGCATTACTACTAGCGGGGGCACAGATACGCAGTATTTT,CASSITTSGGTDTQYF